The 15 T cell receptor beta chains given below trace back to one sample, sequenced in a study of blood T cell repertoires in COVID-19. Using immunoSEQ multiplex PCR, the repertoire was profiled, and TCRdb retains in-frame clones only, with some absent. The sample lists 110,000 to 150,000 clones, 80% to 90% occurring once. Sequenced input: peripheral blood. These receptor sequences come from a woman aged 60-75 years with active COVID-19.

The chain links TRBV9 to TRBJ2-3, with 10 positions matching TRBD2. CDR3 length: 16 residues. The J segment lost 2 bases and the V segment lost 3 bases, leaving 6 bases of the junction unmatched. CDR1 SGDLS and CDR2 YYNGEE come from the germline V gene. Written as DNA, the CDR3 is TGTGCCAGCAGCGCCGCACTAGCGGGGTCCACAGATACGCAGTATTTT. It is translated as CASSAALAGSTDTQYF.

CDR3 DNA: TGTGCCAGCAGCTTTCTCAGTGGCCACGGGGGATCCTACGAGCAGTACTTC. Translated, it gives CASSFLSGHGGSYEQYF. The chain carries TRBV11-2 and TRBJ2-7, with a weak D call TRBD2 (6 bases). V was shortened by 3 bases and J by 1 base, with 19 bases between the two germline ends. Germline values: CDR1 SGHAT, CDR2 FQNNGV. The CDR3 is 17 amino acids.

The chain carries TRBV6-5 and TRBJ1-1; perhaps TRBD1 as D (5 bases). The CDR3 runs 13 residues. Trimming stripped 2 bases from V and 8 bases from J, with 12 bases between. Germline-derived CDR1 and CDR2 are MNHEY and SVGAGI. The CDR3 loop reads CASSYPDTLEAFF. In nucleotides, the CDR3 is TGTGCCAGCAGTTACCCGGACACCCTGGAAGCTTTCTTT.

The CDR3 loop reads CASSLVTSAPRDTQYF. CDR3 DNA: TGCGCCAGCAGCTTGGTGACTAGCGCCCCTCGGGATACGCAGTATTTT. The chain combines TRBV5-1 with TRBJ2-3; 8 bases are shared with TRBD2. Germline V gene sequence: CDR1 SGHRS, CDR2 YFSETQ. J gave up 6 bases and V 0 bases, and 9 bases lay outside the gene matches. The CDR3 loop spans 16 amino acids.

This chain links TRBV6-2 or TRBV6-3 with TRBJ2-2, with 11 bases lining up with TRBD2. Germline loops: CDR1 MNHEY, CDR2 SVGEGT. The CDR3 contains 19 residues. The junction had 17 bases not matched to a gene; V was cut back by 5 bases and J by 6 bases. The DNA of the CDR3 is TGTGCCAGCAGTACCGGACCCTCTGGACTAGCGGGTTTAGCCGGGGAGCTGTTTTTT. It translates to CASSTGPSGLAGLAGELFF.

This clone was seen a single time. J is TRBJ1-2 and V is TRBV5-8; D is possibly TRBD1 (5 bases). Trimming removed 0 bases from V and 6 bases from J, with 15 bases in between. The germline V gene has CDR1 SGHTS and CDR2 YDEGEE. This CDR3 is built from 15 residues. CDR3 loop: CASSLVDSPTDGYTF. In DNA, the CDR3 is TGTGCCAGCAGCTTGGTCGACAGTCCAACGGATGGCTACACCTTC.

This clone came up once. V usage is TRBV5-1 and J usage is TRBJ1-1; no firm D call. CDR3 length equals 13 residues. The V gene lost 4 bases and the J gene lost 0 bases, with 7 bases spanning the gap. CDR1 is SGHRS, CDR2 YFSETQ, per germline. Written as DNA, the CDR3 is TGCGCCAGCAGCATGGTATTGAACACTGAAGCTTTCTTT. It codes for CASSMVLNTEAFF.

The V call is TRBV15, the J call TRBJ2-7, with D tentatively TRBD1 (5 bases). The V gene lost 0 bases and the J gene lost 6 bases, with 9 bases spanning the gap. The germline CDR1 and CDR2 sequences are LNHNV and YYDKDF (reference sequence). CDR3 length equals 13 residues. The CDR3 nucleotides are TGTGCCACCAGCAGAGACAGGGTTGGCGAGCAGTACTTC. Protein: CATSRDRVGEQYF.

J is TRBJ2-7 and V is TRBV4-2; 13 bases match TRBD2. The V segment lost 2 bases and the J segment 5 bases; nucleotides outside the gene matches: 6. The germline gives CDR1 LGHNA, CDR2 YNFKEQ. The CDR3 runs 16 residues. CDR3 coding DNA: TGTGCCAGCAGCCAATCACTAGCGGGAGGGCCCAACGAGCAGTACTTC. Translation gives CASSQSLAGGPNEQYF.

The chain recombines TRBV6-5 with TRBJ2-3, with D perhaps TRBD1 (5 bases). CDR3 length: 14 amino acids. The V end was cut by 0 bases, the J end by 2 bases, with 6 bases between. From germline, CDR1 is MNHEY and CDR2 SVGAGI. The CDR3, as DNA: TGTGCCAGCAGTTACTCGACAGTCACAGATACGCAGTATTTT. Protein product: CASSYSTVTDTQYF.

The chain uses TRBV13 and TRBJ2-6; TRBD2 matches 11 bases. Germline V CDR1 and CDR2: PRHDT, FYEKMQ (reference sequence). V lost 6 bases to trimming and J lost 0 bases; unmatched junction nucleotides: 10. The CDR3 length is 19 residues. CDR3 region: CASRPSTSGRVSGANVLTF. Here the CDR3 DNA reads TGTGCCAGCAGACCGAGTACTAGCGGGAGAGTCTCTGGGGCCAACGTCCTGACTTTC.

V gene TRBV5-5 combines with J gene TRBJ1-3; D is possibly TRBD1 (6 bases). V dropped 4 bases and J dropped 11 bases, with 16 bases sitting between them. Germline V gene data show CDR1 as SGHKS and CDR2 as YYEKEE (reference sequence). The CDR3 length is 13 residues. CDR3 sequence (DNA): TGTGCCAGCAGCCACCGGGACATGATCCCCATATATTTT. Translated, it gives CASSHRDMIPIYF.

This sequence joins TRBV30 and TRBJ1-5; D may be TRBD1 (5 bases). Trimming left V 2 bases short and J 7 bases short, with 12 bases between. CDR1 and CDR2 from the germline V gene are GTSNPN and SVGIG (reference sequence). This CDR3 has 13 amino acids. The CDR3 here is CAWSIRVNQPQHF. CDR3 in DNA: TGTGCCTGGAGTATCAGGGTCAACCAGCCCCAGCATTTT.

The chain has TRBV7-6 and TRBJ2-7; 13 positions agree with TRBD2. Losses at the gene ends were 2 bases for V and 6 bases for J; bases not matched to a gene: 13. This CDR3 has 18 residues. Germline V gives CDR1 SGHVS, CDR2 FNYEAQ. CDR3 sequence reads: CASSLRPLAGGQQVEQYF. The CDR3 DNA follows: TGTGCCAGCAGCTTACGCCCACTAGCGGGAGGGCAACAGGTCGAGCAGTACTTC. Together with reference TRBV7-6 and TRBJ2-7, the CDR3 gives the full variable domain: GAGVSQSPRYKVTKRGQDVALRCDPISGHVSLYWYRQALGQGPEFLTYFNYEAQQDKSGLPNDRFSAERPEGSISTLTIQRTEQRDSAMYRCASSLRPLAGGQQVEQYFGPGTRLTVT.

The chain uses TRBV19 and TRBJ2-7; 10 nucleotides match TRBD2. There are 14 residues in the CDR3. Germline V gene lookup returns CDR1 LNHDA and CDR2 SQIVND (reference sequence). The V and J ends lost 5 bases and 1 base, in that order; junction bases with no gene match: 2. The CDR3 nucleotides are TGTGCCAGTAGTTCTAGCGGGGGTTCCTACGAGCAGTACTTC. Translation gives CASSSSGGSYEQYF.